These T cell receptor beta chains were read from a single sample in a study of blood T cells in healthy people across ages. Via MiXCR, TCRdb re-called the 5' RACE reads, giving one row per CDR3 protein. Among roughly 930,000 distinct CDR3 sequences listed, roughly 52% were seen once. The sequenced sample was blood. Source of these receptors: a man younger than 45 in good health. Each CDR3 is given with its conserved first and last residue. D genes are given only for firm matches. For some rows the clone size is stated as once, few or many, or as a class when expanded; others skip it.

J,V,size,D,DNA,CDR3
TRBJ2-1,TRBV20-1,.,TRBD2,TGCAGTGCTAGAAGTAGCGGGGGGTCAAGTGAGCAGTTCTTC,CSARSSGGSSEQFF
TRBJ1-6,TRBV20-1,.,.,TGCAGTGCTATCAGTAGCTCCTATAATTCACCCCTCCACTTT,CSAISSSYNSPLHF
TRBJ2-2,TRBV20-1,few,TRBD1,TGCAGTGCTAGAGATCTGGACAGGGGGCCCGGGGAGCTGTTTTTT,CSARDLDRGPGELFF
TRBJ2-5,TRBV9,.,TRBD1,TGTGCCAGCAGCGTAGGGACAGGGGATGGCGAGACCCAGTACTTC,CASSVGTGDGETQYF
TRBJ2-5,TRBV7-2,.,TRBD2,TGTGCCAGCAGCCCTAGTCTTCGACTAGCCGCTGAGACCCAGTACTTC,CASSPSLRLAAETQYF
TRBJ1-5,TRBV4-1,.,TRBD1,TGCGCCAGCAGCCCGACAGGGGTTCAGCCCCAGCATTTT,CASSPTGVQPQHF
TRBJ2-3,TRBV2,.,TRBD2,TGTGCCAGCAGCACCGGGACTAGCGGACGCACAGATGCGCAGTATTTT,CASSTGTSGRTDAQYF
TRBJ1-5,TRBV20-1,.,.,TGCAGTGCTAGCAGTACAGGGACAAATCAGCCCCAGCATTTT,CSASSTGTNQPQHF
TRBJ2-5,TRBV20-1,few,TRBD2,TGCAGTGCTAGCCGAATAACTAGCGGAGCGCAAGAGACCCAGTACTTC,CSASRITSGAQETQYF
TRBJ2-2,TRBV5-1,.,TRBD1,TGCGCCAGCAGCTCGAGGACAGGGAACACCGGGGAGCTGTTTTTT,CASSSRTGNTGELFF
TRBJ2-4,TRBV2,few,.,TGTGCCAGCAGTGGTACAGGACTAGCCAAAAACATTCAGTACTTC,CASSGTGLAKNIQYF
TRBJ2-1,TRBV5-1,.,TRBD2,TGCGCCAGCAGCATTCAGCGGGGGCTAAACAATGAGCAGTTCTTC,CASSIQRGLNNEQFF
TRBJ2-1,TRBV3-1,many,.,TGTGCCAGCAGCCAAGTGGGGGCCTACAATGAGCAGTTCTTC,CASSQVGAYNEQFF
TRBJ2-7,TRBV6-2/TRBV6-3,few,.,TGTGCCAGCAGCCCCTGGGAAGGGGGCTACGAGCAGTACTTC,CASSPWEGGYEQYF
TRBJ2-7,TRBV20-1,.,TRBD2,TGCAGTGCTAGAGACGGGGGGACCTACGAGCAGTACTTC,CSARDGGTYEQYF
TRBJ2-6,TRBV29-1,.,.,TGCAGCGTTGTGACGGACAGTCCCTCTGGGGCCAACGTCCTGACTTTC,CSVVTDSPSGANVLTF
TRBJ2-1,TRBV3-1,.,TRBD2,TGTGCCAGCAGCCGCGGGGGGATTCGAAACAATGAGCAGTTCTTC,CASSRGGIRNNEQFF
TRBJ2-6,TRBV30,once,TRBD1,TGTGCCTGGGATCCAGGGGGCGGGTCCGGGGCCAACGTCCTGACTTTC,CAWDPGGGSGANVLTF
TRBJ2-5,TRBV29-1,.,TRBD1,TGCAGCGTTGGTGGGACAGGAGAGACCCAGTACTTC,CSVGGTGETQYF
TRBJ1-6,TRBV4-1,.,.,TGCGCCAGCAGCCAAGTCCTTCAGACAAATTCACCCCTCCACTTT,CASSQVLQTNSPLHF
TRBJ1-5,TRBV27,once,TRBD1,TGTGCCAGCAGTTTATGGGCAGGGGGCTTTCAGCCCCAGCATTTT,CASSLWAGGFQPQHF
TRBJ1-2,TRBV7-2,few,.,TGTGCCAGCAGCTTAGCGCCGGGTTCAAACTATGGCTACACCTTC,CASSLAPGSNYGYTF
TRBJ1-4,TRBV9,.,TRBD1,TGTGCCAGCAGCGGGCGTGGGGACAGCGCTTCCATTAATGAAAAACTGTTTTTT,CASSGRGDSASINEKLFF
TRBJ2-5,TRBV18,many,.,TGTGCCAGCAGTCCACAGGGTCAAGAGACCCAGTACTTC,CASSPQGQETQYF
TRBJ2-1,TRBV9,few,TRBD2,TGTGCCAGCAGCGTAGATCCGGGCGGGGGGGGACGTGAGCAGTTCTTC,CASSVDPGGGGREQFF
TRBJ2-7,TRBV27,.,.,TGTGCCAGCAGTCCCGGGACATCATTCTCCTACGAGCAGTACTTC,CASSPGTSFSYEQYF
TRBJ1-6,TRBV4-3,.,.,TGCGCCAGCAGCCAGACAGCAGGGGACTCACCCCTCCACTTT,CASSQTAGDSPLHF
TRBJ2-7,TRBV20-1,.,.,TGCAGTGCCCAACTTCCCCCTAGAGACGAGCAGTACTTC,CSAQLPPRDEQYF
TRBJ2-3,TRBV7-2,few,TRBD2,TGTGCCAGCAGGCTACTACTTAGCGGGGGGGCCTTGGATACGCAGTATTTT,CASRLLLSGGALDTQYF
TRBJ2-5,TRBV20-1,few,TRBD1,TGCAGTGCTAGACAAGCACAGGGGCCAAGCGATGAGCAGTACTTC,CSARQAQGPSDEQYF
TRBJ2-7,TRBV7-9,.,.,TGTGCCAGCAGCATACAGGGACACGAGCAGTACTTC,CASSIQGHEQYF
TRBJ2-6,TRBV28,.,.,TGTGCCAGCAGTTTAGGGAAGGATTCTGGGGCCAACGTCCTGACTTTC,CASSLGKDSGANVLTF
TRBJ2-1,TRBV29-1,.,TRBD1,TGCAGCACTTGGACAGGGGTAAGCAATGAGCAGTTCTTC,CSTWTGVSNEQFF
TRBJ1-4,TRBV7-9,once,.,TGTGCCAGCGCGGGGGTCATGAGTGAAAAACTGTTTTTT,CASAGVMSEKLFF
TRBJ2-1,TRBV27,few,.,TGTGCCAGCACCAGCGGGACAGCAAAACCCTCCAATGAGCAGTTCTTC,CASTSGTAKPSNEQFF
TRBJ2-2,TRBV7-2,.,.,TGTGCCAGCAGCCCCCAGTGGGCCGGGGAGCTGTTTTTT,CASSPQWAGELFF
TRBJ2-2,TRBV21-1,once,.,TGTGCCAGCAGCAAAGTCTCGAAGCGGGGGAACACCGGGGAGCTGTTTTTT,CASSKVSKRGNTGELFF
TRBJ2-7,TRBV7-2,few,TRBD1,TGTGCCAGCAGCTCCAACACAGGGGGCCCCTACGAGCAGTACTTC,CASSSNTGGPYEQYF
TRBJ1-4,TRBV20-1,.,.,TGCAGTGCCCGAAGGACGGGGGGTGGGAATGAAAAACTGTTTTTT,CSARRTGGGNEKLFF